A single sample gave rise to the 8 T cell receptor beta chains below, sequenced in a study of cytomegalovirus exposure and HLA in healthy donors. The PCR was carried out with 60 Vbeta primers and 13 Jbeta primers. The protocol was immunoSEQ multiplex PCR, while the TCRdb copy is restricted to in-frame clones and leaves out a portion. The table lists 300,000 or so clones, about 83% of them singletons, with roughly 2% in the top ten. Sequencing used PBMCs. These receptors were collected from a woman between 35 and 50 years old in good health and CMV-seropositive.

This clone was counted a single time. This chain connects TRBV7-9 to TRBJ2-1; TRBD2 agrees at 7 bases. The V gene end was trimmed by 10 bases and the J gene end by 6 bases; junction bases not matched to a gene: 12. The CDR3 runs 14 residues. Germline V gives CDR1 SEHNR, CDR2 FQNEAQ (reference sequence). CDR3 in amino acids: CATWPGRAVNEQFF. The CDR3 DNA follows: TGTGCCACCTGGCCAGGGAGGGCCGTCAATGAGCAGTTCTTC.

The rearrangement links TRBV6-4 to TRBJ2-3; TRBD1 matches 9 bases. CDR3 length equals 14 residues. Germline V gene lookup returns CDR1 MRHNA and CDR2 SNTAGT. Unmatched junction bases numbered 5, after V lost 6 bases and J lost 4 bases. Here the CDR3 reads CASSRDRDADTQYF. Written as DNA, the CDR3 is TGTGCCAGCAGCCGGGACAGGGACGCAGATACGCAGTATTTT.

This sequence joins TRBV21-1 and TRBJ2-2; the table gives TRBD2 as D, unverified against the DNA. TRBV21-1 is described as a pseudogene. The CDR3 is 21 amino acids. CDR3 loop: CASSKASPGLAGGTNTGELFF. In DNA form, the CDR3 reads TGTGCCAGCAGCAAAGCTTCTCCGGGACTAGCGGGAGGAACGAACACCGGGGAGCTGTTTTTT.

V is TRBV7-3 and J is TRBJ2-2, with D perhaps TRBD2 (5 bases). V lost 2 bases to trimming and J lost 3 bases, with 7 bases between them. CDR3 length: 14 amino acids. Germline V lookup: CDR1 SGHTA, CDR2 FQGTGA. CDR3 coding DNA: TGTGCCAGCAGCTTATTCGGGGACACCGGGGAGCTGTTTTTT. The encoded protein is CASSLFGDTGELFF. The complete variable domain, with remaining parts taken from reference TRBV7-3 and TRBJ2-2, reads GAGVSQTPSNKVTEKGKYVELRCDPISGHTALYWYRQSLGQGPEFLIYFQGTGAADDSGLPNDRFFAVRPEGSVSTLKIQRTERGDSAVYLCASSLFGDTGELFFGEGSRLTVL.

The chain recombines TRBV28 with TRBJ2-2, with 9 positions matching TRBD1. Germline CDR1 reads MDHEN; CDR2 reads SYDVKM. V was pared by 4 bases and J by 6 bases, with 9 bases of the junction left unmatched. The CDR3 is 16 residues long. The CDR3 region has the DNA TGTGCCAGCAGTTCACCCGGGACAGGGAAGGCCGGGGAGCTGTTTTTT. It translates to CASSSPGTGKAGELFF.

The chain carries TRBV19 and TRBJ2-5; D is uncertain. Germline CDR1 is LNHDA and CDR2 is SQIVND (reference sequence). The CDR3 runs 13 residues. Trimming shortened V by 3 bases and J by 4 bases, and 9 bases separated the two germline ends. The CDR3 loop is CASSIRVGETQYF. CDR3 coding DNA: TGTGCCAGTAGTATCCGGGTCGGAGAGACCCAGTACTTC.

The chain has TRBV19 and TRBJ2-5; 7 nucleotides match TRBD1. Germline assignment: CDR1 LNHDA and CDR2 SQIVND (reference sequence). The CDR3 length is 15 residues. V dropped 5 bases and J dropped 3; count of bases not matched to a gene: 9. The CDR3, as DNA: TGTGCCAGTAGTGCCGGGACAGCTTACAAAGAGACCCAGTACTTC. The encoded protein is CASSAGTAYKETQYF.

The chain combines TRBV28 with TRBJ2-7; D may be TRBD1 (5 bases). Germline values: CDR1 MDHEN, CDR2 SYDVKM. Trimming shortened V by 3 bases and J by 0 bases, and 9 bases separated the two germline ends. CDR3 size: 14 residues. The CDR3 nucleotides read TGTGCCAGCAGTTTGGCAAGGGGCTCCTACGAGCAGTACTTC. Translating it yields CASSLARGSYEQYF.